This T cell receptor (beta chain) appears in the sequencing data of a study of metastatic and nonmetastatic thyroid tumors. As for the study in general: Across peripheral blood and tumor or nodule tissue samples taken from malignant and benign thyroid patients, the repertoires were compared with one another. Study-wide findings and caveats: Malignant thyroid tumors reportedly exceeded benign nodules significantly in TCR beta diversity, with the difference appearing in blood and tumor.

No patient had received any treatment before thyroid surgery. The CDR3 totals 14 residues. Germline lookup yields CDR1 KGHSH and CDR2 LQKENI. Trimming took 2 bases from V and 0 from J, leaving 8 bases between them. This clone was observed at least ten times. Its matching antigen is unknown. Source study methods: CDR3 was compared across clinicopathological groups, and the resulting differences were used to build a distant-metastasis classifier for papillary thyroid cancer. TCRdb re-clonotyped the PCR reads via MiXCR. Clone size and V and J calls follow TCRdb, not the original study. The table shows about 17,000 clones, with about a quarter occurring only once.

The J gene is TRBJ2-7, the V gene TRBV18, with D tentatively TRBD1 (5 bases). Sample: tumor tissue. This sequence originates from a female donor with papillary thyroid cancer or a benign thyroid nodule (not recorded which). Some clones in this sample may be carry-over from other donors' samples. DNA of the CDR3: TGTGCCAGCTCACCAATGACAGCCTCCTACGAGCAGTACTTC. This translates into CASSPMTASYEQYF.